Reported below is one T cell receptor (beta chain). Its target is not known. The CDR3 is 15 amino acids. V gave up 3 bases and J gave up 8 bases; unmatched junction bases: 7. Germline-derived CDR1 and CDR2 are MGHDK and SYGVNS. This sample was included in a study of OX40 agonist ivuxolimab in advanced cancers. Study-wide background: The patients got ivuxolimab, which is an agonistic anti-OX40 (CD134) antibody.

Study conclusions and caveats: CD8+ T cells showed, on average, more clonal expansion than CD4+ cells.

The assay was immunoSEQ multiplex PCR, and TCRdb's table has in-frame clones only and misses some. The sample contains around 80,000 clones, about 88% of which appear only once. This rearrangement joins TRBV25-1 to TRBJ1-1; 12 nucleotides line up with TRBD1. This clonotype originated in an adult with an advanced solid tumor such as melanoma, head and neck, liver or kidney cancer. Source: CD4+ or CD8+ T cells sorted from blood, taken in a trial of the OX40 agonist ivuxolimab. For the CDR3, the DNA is TGTGCCAGCAGTGATTCCGGGACAGGGGGCAACGAAGCTTTCTTT. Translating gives CASSDSGTGGNEAFF.